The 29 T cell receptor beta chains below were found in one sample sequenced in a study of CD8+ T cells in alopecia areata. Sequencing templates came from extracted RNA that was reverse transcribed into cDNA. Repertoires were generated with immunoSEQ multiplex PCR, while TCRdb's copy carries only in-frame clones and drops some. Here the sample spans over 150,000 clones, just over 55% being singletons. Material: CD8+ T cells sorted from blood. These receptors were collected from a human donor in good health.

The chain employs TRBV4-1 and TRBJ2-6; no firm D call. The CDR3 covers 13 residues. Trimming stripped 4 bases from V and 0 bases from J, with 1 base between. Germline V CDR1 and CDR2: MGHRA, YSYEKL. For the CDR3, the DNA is TGCGCCAGCAGCCCCTCTGGGGCCAACGTCCTGACTTTC. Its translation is CASSPSGANVLTF.

The CDR3 loop is CAWSVLKRKSSYNEQFF. The CDR3 nucleotides are TGTGCCTGGAGTGTACTTAAGCGGAAGAGCTCCTACAATGAGCAGTTCTTC. The J gene is TRBJ2-1, the V gene TRBV30, with D tentatively TRBD2 (5 bases). Germline-derived CDR1 and CDR2 are GTSNPN and SVGIG (reference sequence). V lost 0 bases to trimming and J lost 0 bases, with 15 bases between them. This CDR3 contains 17 residues. Complete variable domain (other parts from reference TRBV30 and TRBJ2-1): SQTIHQWPATLVQPVGSPLSLECTVEGTSNPNLYWYRQAAGRGLQLLFYSVGIGQISSEVPQNLSASRPQDRQFILSSKKLLLSDSGFYLCAWSVLKRKSSYNEQFFGPGTRLTVL.

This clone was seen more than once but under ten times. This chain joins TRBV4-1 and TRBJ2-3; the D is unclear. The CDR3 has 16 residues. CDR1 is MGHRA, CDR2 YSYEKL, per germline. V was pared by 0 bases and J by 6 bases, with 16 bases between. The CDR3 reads CASSQDETERRDTQYF. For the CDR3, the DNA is TGCGCCAGCAGCCAAGATGAAACGGAAAGGCGGGATACGCAGTATTTT.

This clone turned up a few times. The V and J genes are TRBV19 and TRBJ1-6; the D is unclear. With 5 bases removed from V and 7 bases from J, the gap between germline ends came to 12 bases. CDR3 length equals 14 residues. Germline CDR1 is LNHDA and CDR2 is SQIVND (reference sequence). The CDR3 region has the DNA TGTGCCAGTAGTCTCGGACCTCCGAATTCACCCCTCCACTTT. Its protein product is CASSLGPPNSPLHF.

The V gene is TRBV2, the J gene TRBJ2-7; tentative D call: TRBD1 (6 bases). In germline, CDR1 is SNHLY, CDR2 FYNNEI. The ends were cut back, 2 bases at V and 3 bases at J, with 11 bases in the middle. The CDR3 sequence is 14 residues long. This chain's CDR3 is CASSEFRGNYEQYF. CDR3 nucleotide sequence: TGTGCCAGCAGTGAATTCAGGGGTAACTACGAGCAGTACTTC. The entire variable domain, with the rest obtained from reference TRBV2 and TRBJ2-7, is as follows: EPEVTQTPSHQVTQMGQEVILRCVPISNHLYFYWYRQILGQKVEFLVSFYNNEISEKSEIFDDQFSVERPDGSNFTLKIRSTKLEDSAMYFCASSEFRGNYEQYFGPGTRLTVT.

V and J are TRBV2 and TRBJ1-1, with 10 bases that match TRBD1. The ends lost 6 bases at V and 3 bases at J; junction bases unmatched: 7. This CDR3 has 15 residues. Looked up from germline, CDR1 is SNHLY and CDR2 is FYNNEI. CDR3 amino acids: CASSRRGTGDTEAFF. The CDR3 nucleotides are TGTGCCAGCAGCAGGAGGGGGACAGGGGACACTGAAGCTTTCTTT.

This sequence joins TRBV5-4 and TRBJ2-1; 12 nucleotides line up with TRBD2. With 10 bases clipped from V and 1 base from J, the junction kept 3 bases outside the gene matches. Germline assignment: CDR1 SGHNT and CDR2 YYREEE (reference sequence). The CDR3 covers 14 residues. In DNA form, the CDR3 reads TGTGCCGGTGGACTAGCGGGATCCTACAATGAGCAGTTCTTC. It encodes CAGGLAGSYNEQFF.

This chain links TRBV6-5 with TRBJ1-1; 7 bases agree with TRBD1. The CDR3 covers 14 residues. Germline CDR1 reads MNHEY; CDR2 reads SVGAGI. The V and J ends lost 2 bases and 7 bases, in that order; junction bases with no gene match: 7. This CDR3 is CASSYTGQVDEAFF. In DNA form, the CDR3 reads TGTGCCAGCAGTTACACTGGACAGGTCGATGAAGCTTTCTTT.

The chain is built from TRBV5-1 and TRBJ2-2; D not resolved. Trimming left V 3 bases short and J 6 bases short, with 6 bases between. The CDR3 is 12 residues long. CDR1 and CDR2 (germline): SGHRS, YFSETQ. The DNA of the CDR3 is TGCGCCAGCAGCTGGGCCGCCGGGGAGCTGTTTTTT. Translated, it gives CASSWAAGELFF.

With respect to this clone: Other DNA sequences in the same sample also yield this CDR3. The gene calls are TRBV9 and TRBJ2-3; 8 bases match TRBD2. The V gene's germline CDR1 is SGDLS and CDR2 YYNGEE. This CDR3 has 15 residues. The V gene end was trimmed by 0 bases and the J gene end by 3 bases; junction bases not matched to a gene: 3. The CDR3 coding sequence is TGTGCCAGCAGCGTAGACGGCGGGGGGACAGATACGCAGTATTTT. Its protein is CASSVDGGGTDTQYF.

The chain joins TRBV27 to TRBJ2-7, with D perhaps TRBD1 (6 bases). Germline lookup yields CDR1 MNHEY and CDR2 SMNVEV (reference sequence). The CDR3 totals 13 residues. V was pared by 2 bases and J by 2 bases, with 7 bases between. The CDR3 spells CASSLPGAYEQYF. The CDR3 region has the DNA TGTGCCAGCAGTTTACCAGGGGCCTACGAGCAGTACTTC.

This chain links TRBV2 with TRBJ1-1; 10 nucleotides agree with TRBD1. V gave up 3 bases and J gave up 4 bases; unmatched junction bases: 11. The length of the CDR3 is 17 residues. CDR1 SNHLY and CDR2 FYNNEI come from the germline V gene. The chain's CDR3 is CASSESADRGEATEAFF. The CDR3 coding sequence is TGTGCCAGCAGTGAGAGTGCGGACAGGGGGGAAGCCACTGAAGCTTTCTTT.

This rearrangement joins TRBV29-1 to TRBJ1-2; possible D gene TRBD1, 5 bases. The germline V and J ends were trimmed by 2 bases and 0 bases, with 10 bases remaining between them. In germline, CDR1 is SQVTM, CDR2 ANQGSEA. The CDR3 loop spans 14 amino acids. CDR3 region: CSVETGTANYGYTF. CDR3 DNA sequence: TGCAGCGTTGAAACAGGCACAGCTAACTATGGCTACACCTTC.

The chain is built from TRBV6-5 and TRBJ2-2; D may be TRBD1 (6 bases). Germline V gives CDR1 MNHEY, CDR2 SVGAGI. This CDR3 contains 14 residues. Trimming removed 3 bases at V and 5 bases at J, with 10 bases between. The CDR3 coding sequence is TGTGCCAGCAGTTATGGTGGACAGACCGGGGAGCTGTTTTTT. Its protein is CASSYGGQTGELFF.

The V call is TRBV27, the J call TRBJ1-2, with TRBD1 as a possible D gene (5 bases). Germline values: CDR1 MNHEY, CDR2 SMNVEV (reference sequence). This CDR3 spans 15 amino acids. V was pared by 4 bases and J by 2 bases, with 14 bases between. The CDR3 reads CASSSLTRQNYGYTF. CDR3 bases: TGTGCCAGCAGTTCCTTGACCAGACAGAACTATGGCTACACCTTC.

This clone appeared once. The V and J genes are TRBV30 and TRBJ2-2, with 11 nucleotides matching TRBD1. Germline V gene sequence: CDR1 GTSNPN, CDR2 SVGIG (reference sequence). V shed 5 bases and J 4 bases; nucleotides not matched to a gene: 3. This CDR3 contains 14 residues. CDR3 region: CAWGTGGITGELFF. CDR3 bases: TGTGCCTGGGGGACAGGGGGTATCACCGGGGAGCTGTTTTTT. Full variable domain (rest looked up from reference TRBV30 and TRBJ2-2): SQTIHQWPATLVQPVGSPLSLECTVEGTSNPNLYWYRQAAGRGLQLLFYSVGIGQISSEVPQNLSASRPQDRQFILSSKKLLLSDSGFYLCAWGTGGITGELFFGEGSRLTVL.

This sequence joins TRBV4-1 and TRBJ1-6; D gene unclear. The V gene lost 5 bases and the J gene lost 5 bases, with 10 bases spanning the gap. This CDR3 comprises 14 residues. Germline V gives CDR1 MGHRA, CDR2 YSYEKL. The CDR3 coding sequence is TGCGCCAGCAGCTTTCTCGGGAATAATTCACCCCTCCACTTT. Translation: CASSFLGNNSPLHF.

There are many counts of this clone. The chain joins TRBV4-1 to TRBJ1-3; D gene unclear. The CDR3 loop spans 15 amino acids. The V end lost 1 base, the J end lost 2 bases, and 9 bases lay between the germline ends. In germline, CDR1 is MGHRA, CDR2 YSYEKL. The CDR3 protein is CASSQGEGTGNTIYF. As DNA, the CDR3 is TGCGCCAGCAGCCAAGGGGAAGGGACTGGAAACACCATATATTTT.

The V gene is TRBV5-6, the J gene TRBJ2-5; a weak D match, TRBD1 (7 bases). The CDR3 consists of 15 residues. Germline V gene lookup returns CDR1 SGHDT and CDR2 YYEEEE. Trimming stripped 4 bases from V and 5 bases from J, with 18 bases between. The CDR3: CASSQDRVGRETQYF. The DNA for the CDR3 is TGTGCCAGCAGCCAAGACAGGGTGGGGAGGGAGACCCAGTACTTC.

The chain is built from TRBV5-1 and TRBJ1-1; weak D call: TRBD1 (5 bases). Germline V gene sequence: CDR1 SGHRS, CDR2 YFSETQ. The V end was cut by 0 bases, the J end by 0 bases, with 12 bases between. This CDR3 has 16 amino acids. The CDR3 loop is CASSLEEAGLNTEAFF. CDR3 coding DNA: TGCGCCAGCAGCTTGGAGGAAGCAGGGCTGAACACTGAAGCTTTCTTT.

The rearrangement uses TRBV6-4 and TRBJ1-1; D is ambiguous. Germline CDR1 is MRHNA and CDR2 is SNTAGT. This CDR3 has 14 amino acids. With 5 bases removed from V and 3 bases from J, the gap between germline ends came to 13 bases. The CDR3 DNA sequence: TGTGCCAGCAGTCCCTCGGGGTCGGACACTGAAGCTTTCTTT. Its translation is CASSPSGSDTEAFF.

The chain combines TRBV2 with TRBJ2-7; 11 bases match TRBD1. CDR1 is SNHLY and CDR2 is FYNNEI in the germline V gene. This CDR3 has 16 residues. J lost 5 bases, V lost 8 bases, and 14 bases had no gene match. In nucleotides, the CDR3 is TGTGCCAGCTCTCTATCCAGGACAGGGGGCGACCACGAGCAGTACTTC. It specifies CASSLSRTGGDHEQYF.

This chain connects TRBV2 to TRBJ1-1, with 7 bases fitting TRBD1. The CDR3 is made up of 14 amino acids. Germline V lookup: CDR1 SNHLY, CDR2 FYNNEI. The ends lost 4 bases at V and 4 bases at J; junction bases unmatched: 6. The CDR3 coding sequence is TGTGCCAGCAGTGGTCGTCGACAGGGCACTGAAGCTTTCTTT. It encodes CASSGRRQGTEAFF. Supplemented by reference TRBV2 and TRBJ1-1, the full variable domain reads EPEVTQTPSHQVTQMGQEVILRCVPISNHLYFYWYRQILGQKVEFLVSFYNNEISEKSEIFDDQFSVERPDGSNFTLKIRSTKLEDSAMYFCASSGRRQGTEAFFGQGTRLTVV.

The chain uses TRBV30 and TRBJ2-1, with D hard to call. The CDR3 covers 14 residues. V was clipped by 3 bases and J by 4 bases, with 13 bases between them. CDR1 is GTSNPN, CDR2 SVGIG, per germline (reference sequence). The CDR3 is CAWRTRSSYNEQFF. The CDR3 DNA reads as TGTGCCTGGAGAACGCGGAGTAGTTACAATGAGCAGTTCTTC.

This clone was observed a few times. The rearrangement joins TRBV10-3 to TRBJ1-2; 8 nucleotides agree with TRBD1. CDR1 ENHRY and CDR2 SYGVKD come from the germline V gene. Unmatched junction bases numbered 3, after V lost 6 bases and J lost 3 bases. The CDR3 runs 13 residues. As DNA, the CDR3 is TGTGCCATCAGCCCGGGACAGGACTATGGCTACACCTTC. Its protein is CAISPGQDYGYTF.

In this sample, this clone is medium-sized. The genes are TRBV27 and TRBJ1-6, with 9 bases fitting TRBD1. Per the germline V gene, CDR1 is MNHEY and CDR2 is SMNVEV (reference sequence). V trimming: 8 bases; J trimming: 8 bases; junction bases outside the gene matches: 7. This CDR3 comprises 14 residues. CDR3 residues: CASGYRGPDSPLHF. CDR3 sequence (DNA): TGTGCCAGCGGCTACAGGGGGCCTGATTCACCCCTCCACTTT.

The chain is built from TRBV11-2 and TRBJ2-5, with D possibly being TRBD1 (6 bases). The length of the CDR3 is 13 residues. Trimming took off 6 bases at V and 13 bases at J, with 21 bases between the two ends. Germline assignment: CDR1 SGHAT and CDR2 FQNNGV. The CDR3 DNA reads TGTGCCAGCAGTCTGGGGGCCCAGAAGCAGACGTACTTC. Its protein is CASSLGAQKQTYF.

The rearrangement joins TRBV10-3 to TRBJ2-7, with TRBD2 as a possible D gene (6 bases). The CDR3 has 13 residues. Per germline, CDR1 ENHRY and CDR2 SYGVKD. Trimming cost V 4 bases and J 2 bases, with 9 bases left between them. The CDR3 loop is CAISAGVTYEQYF. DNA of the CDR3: TGTGCCATCAGTGCGGGGGTTACCTACGAGCAGTACTTC.

CDR3 nucleotide sequence: TGTGCCAGCAGTCCGGCAAATTCACCCCTCCACTTT. Translated: CASSPANSPLHF. The chain couples TRBV7-6 to TRBJ1-6; D is undetermined. Germline V CDR1 and CDR2: SGHVS, FNYEAQ. There are 12 residues in the CDR3. The ends were cut back, 6 bases at V and 7 bases at J, with 7 bases in the middle.